Here is one TCR beta chain with its context. This sample was taken from a study of control samples from healthy donors and cancer patients. Profiled with immunoSEQ multiplex PCR; TCRdb holds only in-frame clones, not every one. This table has approximately 50,000 clones, roughly nine tenths appearing once. The CDR3 is 12 residues long. Trimming removed 10 bases from V and 8 bases from J, with 13 bases in between. Germline V gene lookup returns CDR1 KGHDR and CDR2 SFDVKD. The sequenced material came from PBMCs. The source is a man aged 30 to 39 with colorectal cancer. The chain recombines TRBV24-1 with TRBJ2-2, with D perhaps matching TRBD1 (6 bases). The DNA of the CDR3 is TGTGCCACACAGGGTATCGGTGGGGAGCTGTTTTTT. Amino acid sequence: CATQGIGGELFF.